Below, 25 T cell receptor beta chains from the same sample are listed, as sequenced in a study of blood T cell repertoires in COVID-19. Data came from immunoSEQ multiplex PCR; TCRdb stores just in-frame clones and leaves some out. The table has around 100,000 clones, 85% seen once; the top ten hold around an eighth. Sequencing was done on a sample of peripheral blood. The source of these receptors is a human donor in a cohort sampled during active COVID-19.

The rearrangement joins TRBV10-1 to TRBJ2-7; 7 bases line up with TRBD1. Germline trimming cut 2 bases from V and 1 base from J; bases unmatched to any gene: 2. The germline V gene has CDR1 WNHNN and CDR2 SYGVQD (reference sequence). The CDR3 is 14 residues long. The CDR3 protein is CASSETGDSYEQYF. For the CDR3, the DNA is TGCGCCAGCAGTGAGACAGGGGATTCCTACGAGCAGTACTTC.

This clone has just a few counts. This chain joins TRBV11-2 and TRBJ2-7; 10 bases are shared with TRBD2. In germline, CDR1 is SGHAT, CDR2 FQNNGV. Trimming cost V 1 base and J 4 bases; bases outside gene matches: 4. CDR3 length equals 15 residues. CDR3 protein: CASSLALAGLYEQYF. As DNA, the CDR3 is TGTGCCAGCAGCTTAGCACTAGCGGGGTTATACGAGCAGTACTTC.

The chain joins TRBV10-3 to TRBJ2-3, with 11 positions matching TRBD2. The germline gives CDR1 ENHRY, CDR2 SYGVKD. The CDR3 loop spans 17 amino acids. V shed 2 bases and J 2 bases; nucleotides not matched to a gene: 6. CDR3: CAISEGTSGGYTDTQYF. The CDR3 nucleotides read TGTGCCATCAGTGAGGGCACTAGCGGGGGATACACAGATACGCAGTATTTT.

The chain combines TRBV7-2 with TRBJ2-3; D uncertain. The ends were cut back, 5 bases at V and 5 bases at J, with 8 bases in the middle. The CDR3 consists of 12 residues. Germline values: CDR1 SGHTA, CDR2 FQGNSA. DNA for the CDR3: TGTGCCAGCAGCCCTGCGAGAGATACGCAGTATTTT. Its translation is CASSPARDTQYF.

The chain carries TRBV13 and TRBJ1-5; unclear D gene. V was clipped by 3 bases and J by 4 bases, with 7 bases between them. Germline values: CDR1 PRHDT, CDR2 FYEKMQ (reference sequence). This CDR3 contains 13 residues. The CDR3 DNA sequence: TGTGCCAGCAGCTTGGGCACAAATCAGCCCCAGCATTTT. Amino acids: CASSLGTNQPQHF.

This clone occurred once. This chain links TRBV18 with TRBJ2-5; no firm D call. Germline V gene data show CDR1 as KGHSH and CDR2 as LQKENI. The CDR3 length is 14 residues. Trimming left V 0 bases short and J 2 bases short, with 7 bases between. The CDR3 reads CASSPPLDQETQYF. The CDR3 nucleotides are TGTGCCAGCTCACCACCGCTAGATCAAGAGACCCAGTACTTC. Full variable domain (missing parts from reference TRBV18 and TRBJ2-5): NAGVMQNPRHLVRRRGQEARLRCSPMKGHSHVYWYRQLPEEGLKFMVYLQKENIIDESGMPKERFSAEFPKEGPSILRIQQVVRGDSAAYFCASSPPLDQETQYFGPGTRLLVL.

This chain connects TRBV28 to TRBJ1-2; weak D call: TRBD1 (5 bases). Looked up from germline, CDR1 is MDHEN and CDR2 is SYDVKM. CDR3 length equals 15 residues. The ends were cut back, 5 bases at V and 3 bases at J, with 16 bases in the middle. CDR3 DNA sequence: TGTGCCAGCAGTGTACTCAGGGTTTCTGACTATGGCTACACCTTC. Translation gives CASSVLRVSDYGYTF.

V gene TRBV28 combines with J gene TRBJ1-1; 11 bases agree with TRBD1. The CDR3 extends over 15 amino acids. J lost 4 bases, V lost 5 bases, and 6 bases had no gene match. Germline values: CDR1 MDHEN, CDR2 SYDVKM. The CDR3 spells CASSIAGTGGTEAFF. For the CDR3, the DNA is TGTGCCAGCAGTATTGCCGGGACAGGGGGCACTGAAGCTTTCTTT.

The chain combines TRBV10-3 with TRBJ2-1; 14 positions agree with TRBD2. Germline assignment: CDR1 ENHRY and CDR2 SYGVKD. V dropped 8 bases and J dropped 5; count of bases not matched to a gene: 11. This CDR3 has 17 amino acids. CDR3 bases: TGTGCCATCTCGGTGACTAGCGGGGGGGCCGTGGACAATGAGCAGTTCTTC. Its protein product is CAISVTSGGAVDNEQFF.

The chain recombines TRBV14 with TRBJ1-6; D is possibly TRBD1 (6 bases). The length of the CDR3 is 12 residues. V was pared by 4 bases and J by 9 bases, with 7 bases between. The germline V gene has CDR1 SGHDN and CDR2 FVKESK. The CDR3 region has the DNA TGTGCCAGCAGCCCCAGGGGTTCACCCCTCCACTTT. It is translated as CASSPRGSPLHF.

The rearrangement uses TRBV6-5 and TRBJ2-5; D is possibly TRBD1 (5 bases). The CDR3 runs to 15 residues. V dropped 6 bases and J dropped 0 bases, with 14 bases sitting between them. The germline gives CDR1 MNHEY, CDR2 SVGAGI. The DNA for the CDR3 is TGTGCCAGCAGCCCCCCAGGGTTGTACCAAGAGACCCAGTACTTC. This codes for CASSPPGLYQETQYF.

The chain carries TRBV25-1 and TRBJ2-3, with unresolved D. Germline loops: CDR1 MGHDK, CDR2 SYGVNS. Trimming left V 5 bases short and J 4 bases short, with 10 bases between. The CDR3 has 13 amino acids. The CDR3 bases are TGTGCCAGCAGTCCTAGTGCGCCAGATACGCAGTATTTT. Translation: CASSPSAPDTQYF.

The chain employs TRBV4-3 and TRBJ1-3, with D unresolved. From germline, CDR1 is LGHNA and CDR2 YSLEER. Trimming pared 0 bases from V and 4 bases from J, leaving 10 bases between. The CDR3 totals 15 residues. This chain's CDR3 is CASSQESSTGNTIYF. CDR3 DNA: TGCGCCAGCAGCCAAGAGTCTTCTACCGGAAACACCATATATTTT.

This chain connects TRBV18 to TRBJ1-2; 8 nucleotides match TRBD1. The CDR3 totals 15 residues. J lost 8 bases, V lost 2 bases, and 10 bases had no gene match. Germline CDR1 reads KGHSH; CDR2 reads LQKENI. The CDR3 loop is CASSPVLRTGKGYTF. The CDR3 region has the DNA TGTGCCAGCTCACCAGTTTTGCGGACAGGGAAAGGCTACACCTTC.

The genes are TRBV6-5 and TRBJ1-5, with D perhaps TRBD1 (6 bases). There are 16 residues in the CDR3. Germline lookup yields CDR1 MNHEY and CDR2 SVGAGI. V was shortened by 4 bases and J by 1 base, with 14 bases between the two germline ends. CDR3 DNA: TGTGCCAGCAGTTCAACAGGGCTGGGGAGCAATCAGCCCCAGCATTTT. It is translated as CASSSTGLGSNQPQHF.

The J gene is TRBJ2-7, the V gene TRBV6-5, with 9 bases fitting TRBD1. CDR1 and CDR2 (germline): MNHEY, SVGAGI. This CDR3 has 15 amino acids. V lost 2 bases and J lost 2; bases outside the gene matches: 4. CDR3 coding DNA: TGTGCCAGCAGTTACCGGGGACAGGGAGCCTACGAGCAGTACTTC. Translation: CASSYRGQGAYEQYF.

This clone occurred once. The chain has TRBV19 and TRBJ1-6; TRBD1 is a possible D gene (5 bases). CDR3 length: 15 residues. V dropped 5 bases and J dropped 5 bases, with 13 bases sitting between them. Germline assignment: CDR1 LNHDA and CDR2 SQIVND (reference sequence). The CDR3 sequence is CASSPWARDNSPLHF. The DNA for the CDR3 is TGTGCCAGTAGTCCGTGGGCCAGGGATAATTCACCCCTCCACTTT.

This sequence joins TRBV5-6 and TRBJ1-3; 7 nucleotides agree with TRBD1. Per germline, CDR1 SGHDT and CDR2 YYEEEE. The J segment lost 2 bases and the V segment lost 1 base, leaving 0 bases of the junction unmatched. CDR3 length equals 14 residues. CDR3 in amino acids: CASSLRGPGNTIYF. The CDR3 region has the DNA TGTGCCAGCAGCTTGAGGGGGCCTGGAAACACCATATATTTT.

The V call is TRBV3-1 (or the pseudogene TRBV3-2), the J call TRBJ1-1; 7 bases are shared with TRBD1. The CDR3 spans 13 residues. CDR1 is LGHDT, CDR2 YNNKEL, per germline (reference sequence). V lost 5 bases and J lost 0; bases outside the gene matches: 0. For the CDR3, the DNA is TGTGCCAGCAGCGGACAGGTGAACACTGAAGCTTTCTTT. This encodes CASSGQVNTEAFF.

The chain combines TRBV5-1 with TRBJ1-1; 7 bases match TRBD1. V lost 4 bases and J lost 1; bases outside the gene matches: 16. The CDR3 contains 18 residues. Germline V gene data show CDR1 as SGHRS and CDR2 as YFSETQ. CDR3 sequence (DNA): TGCGCCAGCAGCCGTAATCCAGGACAGGCTGGGGCGAACACTGAAGCTTTCTTT. This codes for CASSRNPGQAGANTEAFF.

V gene TRBV9 combines with J gene TRBJ2-2; 9 bases are shared with TRBD2. V dropped 0 bases and J dropped 4; count of bases not matched to a gene: 7. The germline V gene has CDR1 SGDLS and CDR2 YYNGEE. This CDR3 has 17 amino acids. CDR3 nucleotide sequence: TGTGCCAGCAGCGTAGGAAGCGGGGGGTCTGCCACCGGGGAGCTGTTTTTT. Residues: CASSVGSGGSATGELFF.

The rearrangement links TRBV5-4 to TRBJ1-1, with a weak D call TRBD1 (5 bases). V was clipped by 4 bases and J by 3 bases, with 10 bases between them. Germline CDR1 and CDR2: SGHNT and YYREEE (reference sequence). The CDR3 length is 13 residues. Written as DNA, the CDR3 is TGTGCCAGCAGCGGCACAGGTTACACTGAAGCTTTCTTT. Its protein is CASSGTGYTEAFF.

V gene TRBV7-6 combines with J gene TRBJ1-5, with a weak D call TRBD1 (5 bases). Germline V lookup: CDR1 SGHVS, CDR2 FNYEAQ. The CDR3 totals 14 residues. Between the trimmed V and J ends, which lost 1 base and 4 bases, there was a span of 8 bases. The CDR3, as DNA: TGTGCCAGCAGCTTAGGGGGCCTAAATCAGCCCCAGCATTTT. Its translation is CASSLGGLNQPQHF.

J is TRBJ1-2 and V is TRBV19, with D tentatively TRBD1 (5 bases). Trimming shortened V by 5 bases and J by 4 bases, and 14 bases separated the two germline ends. Germline CDR1 is LNHDA and CDR2 is SQIVND (reference sequence). CDR3 length: 14 amino acids. The CDR3 sequence is CASSVTIDSYGYTF. The CDR3 DNA sequence: TGTGCCAGTAGTGTAACCATCGACAGCTATGGCTACACCTTC.

V usage is TRBV7-9 and J usage is TRBJ1-5; 10 bases are a match to TRBD1. CDR3 length: 16 residues. Germline CDR1 SEHNR, CDR2 FQNEAQ (reference sequence). The J segment lost 2 bases and the V segment lost 5 bases, leaving 6 bases of the junction unmatched. The CDR3 reads CASSLTGTGGNQPQHF. The CDR3 coding sequence is TGTGCCAGCAGCCTCACCGGGACAGGGGGCAATCAGCCCCAGCATTTT.